The 30 T cell receptor beta chains below were found in one sample sequenced in a study of vaccination and CD4 T cells after COVID-19. The Oncomine TCR Beta short-read assay was applied to DNA of cultured CD4+ T cells. TCRdb itself ran the PCR reads through MiXCR, one entry per CDR3 protein. Altogether about 13,000 distinct CDR3 sequences are present, approximately 52% being singletons, with the ten largest covering 15% to 19%. Sample treatment: approximately 11-day PBMC culture with coronavirus spike peptide pools or control peptides (ViraFEST assay). Antigens for these TCRs are unknown. The sequencing sample was made of CD4+ T cells from blood, cultured in vitro. All receptors derive from a human donor who had recovered from COVID-19.

The chain couples TRBV9 to TRBJ2-1, with 9 bases aligning to TRBD2. The V segment lost 2 bases and the J segment 4 bases; nucleotides outside the gene matches: 1. Germline loops: CDR1 SGDLS, CDR2 YYNGEE. This CDR3 has 14 amino acids. CDR3 DNA: TGTGCCAGCAGCGTGACTAGCGGATACAATGAGCAGTTCTTC. Translated: CASSVTSGYNEQFF. The complete variable domain, with remaining parts taken from reference TRBV9 and TRBJ2-1, reads DSGVTQTPKHLITATGQRVTLRCSPRSGDLSVYWYQQSLDQGLQFLIQYYNGEERAKGNILERFSAQQFPDLHSELNLSSLELGDSALYFCASSVTSGYNEQFFGPGTRLTVL.

This clonotype was counted a few times. The rearrangement joins TRBV10-1 to TRBJ1-5, with D possibly matching TRBD1 (5 bases). This CDR3 contains 14 residues. The germline CDR1 and CDR2 sequences are WNHNN and SYGVQD (reference sequence). V lost 5 bases, J lost 3 bases, and 11 bases lay in between. The CDR3 spells CASSLDSFNQPQHF. The DNA for the CDR3 is TGCGCCAGCAGTTTAGACAGCTTCAATCAGCCCCAGCATTTT.

This chain joins TRBV15 and TRBJ2-5, with TRBD1 matching 7 bases. This CDR3 contains 14 residues. V gave up 5 bases and J gave up 7 bases; unmatched junction bases: 10. Germline V gene data show CDR1 as LNHNV and CDR2 as YYDKDF (reference sequence). The CDR3 nucleotides read TGTGCCACCAGCGCACAGGGGCTTTTTGGGACCCAGTACTTC. Protein: CATSAQGLFGTQYF.

This chain uses TRBV7-8 with TRBJ1-6; a possible D gene is TRBD1 (5 bases). Trimming cost V 5 bases and J 7 bases, with 15 bases left between them. CDR1 SGHVS and CDR2 FQNEAQ come from the germline V gene. CDR3 length equals 15 residues. The CDR3 DNA reads TGTGCCAGCAGCCATGCCTGGGGGGACAATTCACCCCTCCACTTT. It specifies CASSHAWGDNSPLHF.

The J gene is TRBJ1-2, the V gene TRBV6-2 or TRBV6-3; 8 nucleotides match TRBD1. This CDR3 region has 15 residues. Germline V gene sequence: CDR1 MNHEY, CDR2 SVGEGT. J was trimmed by 2 bases and V by 0 bases; bases with no gene match: 2. The CDR3 sequence: CASSYSGQVNYGYTF. Written as DNA, the CDR3 is TGTGCCAGCAGTTACTCGGGACAGGTCAACTATGGCTACACCTTC.

This chain connects TRBV6-1 to TRBJ2-1; 13 nucleotides align to TRBD2. The CDR3 loop spans 15 amino acids. The V and J ends lost 6 bases and 7 bases, in that order; junction bases with no gene match: 6. Germline CDR1 reads MNHNS; CDR2 reads SASEGT. The CDR3 sequence: CASSFGLAGVNEQFF. The CDR3 nucleotides read TGTGCCAGCAGCTTCGGACTAGCGGGAGTTAATGAGCAGTTCTTC.

The chain is built from TRBV7-3 and TRBJ2-1, with 14 bases that match TRBD2. Per the germline V gene, CDR1 is SGHTA and CDR2 is FQGTGA. CDR3 length: 16 amino acids. With V trimmed by 5 bases and J by 6 bases, 6 bases remained unmatched. For the CDR3, the DNA is TGTGCCAGCAGCGTGGGGACTAGCGGGAGCGGCAATGAGCAGTTCTTC. Translating it yields CASSVGTSGSGNEQFF.

The genes are TRBV2 and TRBJ1-2, with unresolved D. V lost 2 bases and J lost 2, with 6 bases in between. The CDR3 extends over 13 amino acids. Germline loops: CDR1 SNHLY, CDR2 FYNNEI. The CDR3 region has the DNA TGTGCCAGCAGTGAAATGGAGAACTATGGCTACACCTTC. Translating it yields CASSEMENYGYTF.

The chain carries TRBV6-1 and TRBJ2-1; D may be TRBD2 (5 bases). Germline values: CDR1 MNHNS, CDR2 SASEGT. CDR3 length: 14 residues. V lost 6 bases, J lost 7 bases, and 16 bases lay in between. DNA for the CDR3: TGTGCCAGCAGCGGTGGCGGGCGACTTAATGAGCAGTTCTTC. Translated: CASSGGGRLNEQFF.

This clonotype has more than one count but fewer than ten. J is TRBJ2-3 and V is TRBV20-1; 7 bases map to TRBD2. Trimming cost V 4 bases and J 6 bases; bases outside gene matches: 7. This CDR3 spans 13 amino acids. Germline V CDR1 and CDR2: DFQATT, SNEGSKA (reference sequence). CDR3 bases: TGCAGTGCTACTAAAATACTAGCGGATACGCAGTATTTT. Encoded protein: CSATKILADTQYF.

The chain employs TRBV18 and TRBJ2-3; D not resolved. Between the trimmed V and J ends, which lost 6 bases and 4 bases, there was a span of 8 bases. The CDR3 is made up of 12 amino acids. Germline loops: CDR1 KGHSH, CDR2 LQKENI. The DNA for the CDR3 is TGTGCCAGCTCGTCGCGAGCAGATACGCAGTATTTT. This sequence encodes CASSSRADTQYF.

This clonotype has just a few counts. In nucleotides, the CDR3 is TGCAGTGCTAGAAGGTCAGGTTCTTCTAATAGCAATCAGCCCCAGCATTTT. It codes for CSARRSGSSNSNQPQHF. The chain has TRBV20-1 and TRBJ1-5; D unresolved. CDR1 is DFQATT and CDR2 is SNEGSKA in the germline V gene (reference sequence). The V end lost 2 bases, the J end lost 0 bases, and 17 bases lay between the germline ends. The CDR3 spans 17 residues.

J is TRBJ1-3 and V is TRBV7-9; D ambiguous. The V end was cut by 4 bases, the J end by 4 bases, with 8 bases between. The CDR3 runs to 13 residues. Per germline, CDR1 SEHNR and CDR2 FQNEAQ (reference sequence). The CDR3 sequence is CASSYAGGNTIYF. CDR3 in DNA: TGTGCCAGCAGCTACGCGGGGGGAAACACCATATATTTT.

This clonotype was recorded a few times. J is TRBJ2-2 and V is TRBV20-1, with D possibly TRBD1 on 5 matching bases. Per germline, CDR1 DFQATT and CDR2 SNEGSKA (reference sequence). V was pared by 6 bases and J by 9 bases, with 17 bases between. The CDR3 is made up of 13 amino acids. This CDR3 is CSAQGLSGRELFF. CDR3 DNA: TGCAGTGCCCAGGGCCTCTCGGGTAGGGAGCTGTTTTTT.

This clonotype was found a few times. The rearrangement links TRBV20-1 to TRBJ2-5; no definite D call. From germline, CDR1 is DFQATT and CDR2 SNEGSKA (reference sequence). This CDR3 spans 11 amino acids. The V end lost 7 bases, the J end lost 4 bases, and 10 bases lay between the germline ends. Written as DNA, the CDR3 is TGCAGTGGCGACCCCGCAGAGACCCAGTACTTC. Its protein product is CSGDPAETQYF.

V gene TRBV19 combines with J gene TRBJ1-3; D is unresolved. The CDR3 runs to 16 residues. Germline V gene data show CDR1 as LNHDA and CDR2 as SQIVND (reference sequence). Trimming took 6 bases from V and 0 from J, leaving 15 bases between them. The CDR3 DNA reads as TGTGCCAGTAGCAGAAGAGCATACACCTCTGGAAACACCATATATTTT. Encoded protein: CASSRRAYTSGNTIYF.

The V and J genes are TRBV20-1 and TRBJ1-5; tentative D call: TRBD1 (6 bases). CDR1 and CDR2 (germline): DFQATT, SNEGSKA (reference sequence). CDR3 length equals 16 residues. The V end lost 2 bases, the J end lost 0 bases, and 14 bases lay between the germline ends. CDR3 sequence: CSARRAGAGSNQPQHF. The CDR3 DNA sequence: TGCAGTGCTAGAAGAGCAGGGGCGGGTAGCAATCAGCCCCAGCATTTT.

This chain joins TRBV7-2 and TRBJ2-3, with 10 bases matching TRBD2. The V and J ends lost 5 bases and 2 bases, in that order; junction bases with no gene match: 7. Germline lookup yields CDR1 SGHTA and CDR2 FQGNSA. The CDR3 runs 16 residues. This chain's CDR3 is CASSVGTSVHTDTQYF. The CDR3 DNA is TGTGCCAGCAGCGTAGGGACTAGCGTACACACAGATACGCAGTATTTT.

Here the CDR3 DNA reads TGTGCCTGGAGTTCTGCAGCGGCGGTCTGGCAGCCCCAGCATTTT. It codes for CAWSSAAAVWQPQHF. V gene TRBV30 combines with J gene TRBJ1-5; D gene ambiguous. The CDR3 consists of 15 residues. Trimming removed 2 bases at V and 7 bases at J, with 18 bases between. The germline CDR1 and CDR2 sequences are GTSNPN and SVGIG (reference sequence).

The DNA of the CDR3 is TGTGCCAGCAGCTCTATTGGGACCTCCGAGCAGTACTTC. Residues: CASSSIGTSEQYF. The chain has TRBV2 and TRBJ2-7, with D possibly called TRBD1 or TRBD2 (5 bases each). The V gene lost 6 bases and the J gene lost 6 bases, with 15 bases spanning the gap. The CDR3 runs to 13 residues. Germline CDR1 reads SNHLY; CDR2 reads FYNNEI.

This chain connects TRBV7-3 to TRBJ2-5; D is possibly TRBD2 (6 bases). The V end was cut by 2 bases, the J end by 4 bases, with 8 bases between. The CDR3 spans 13 residues. Germline values: CDR1 SGHTA, CDR2 FQGTGA. Here the CDR3 DNA reads TGTGCCAGCAGCTTACAAGCGGGAGAGACCCAGTACTTC. Protein: CASSLQAGETQYF.

This chain connects TRBV7-8 to TRBJ2-7; the D is unclear. Germline CDR1 is SGHVS and CDR2 is FQNEAQ. The ends were cut back, 2 bases at V and 0 bases at J, with 17 bases in the middle. The length of the CDR3 is 17 residues. The CDR3 DNA reads TGTGCCAGCAGCTTACCCCGCCTGGTGACCAGCTCCTACGAGCAGTACTTC. This gives the protein CASSLPRLVTSSYEQYF.

Here the CDR3 DNA reads TGCGCCAGCAGGGGACAGGCGGGCACTGAAGCTTTCTTT. It yields the protein CASRGQAGTEAFF. The J gene is TRBJ1-1, the V gene TRBV5-1; 8 bases line up with TRBD1. Germline CDR1 and CDR2: SGHRS and YFSETQ. This CDR3 has 13 amino acids. After removal of 5 bases from V and 4 bases from J, the junction contained 4 bases not matched to a gene.

The chain links TRBV15 to TRBJ2-3, with a tentative D call TRBD2 (5 bases). Trimming pared 1 base from V and 3 bases from J, leaving 11 bases between. This CDR3 has 15 amino acids. Per the germline V gene, CDR1 is LNHNV and CDR2 is YYDKDF (reference sequence). CDR3 in DNA: TGTGCCACCAGCAGAGGCGAGAAGCGGACAGATACGCAGTATTTT. Its protein product is CATSRGEKRTDTQYF. Supplemented by reference TRBV15 and TRBJ2-3, the full variable domain reads DAMVIQNPRYQVTQFGKPVTLSCSQTLNHNVMYWYQQKSSQAPKLLFHYYDKDFNNEADTPDNFQSRRPNTSFCFLDIRSPGLGDTAMYLCATSRGEKRTDTQYFGPGTRLTVL.

The rearrangement joins TRBV7-9 to TRBJ2-5; 12 bases match TRBD1. The CDR3 totals 16 residues. Germline lookup yields CDR1 SEHNR and CDR2 FQNEAQ (reference sequence). J gave up 6 bases and V 5 bases, and 10 bases lay outside the gene matches. This CDR3 reads CASSRGGQGAAQTQYF. The CDR3 nucleotides read TGTGCCAGCAGCCGAGGGGGACAGGGGGCCGCACAGACCCAGTACTTC.

This sequence joins TRBV21-1 and TRBJ1-1; the DNA was not compared with TRBD1, the D call given in the table. TRBV21-1 is shown as a pseudogene. This CDR3 contains 13 residues. The CDR3 nucleotides are TGTGCCAGAGAGGACAGGCTAAACACTGAAGCTTTCTTT. Translation: CAREDRLNTEAFF.

This chain links TRBV4-2 with TRBJ2-1; the match to TRBD2 covers 11 bases. Germline loops: CDR1 LGHNA, CDR2 YNFKEQ. After removal of 3 bases from V and 8 bases from J, the junction contained 6 bases not matched to a gene. The CDR3 length is 15 residues. CDR3 sequence reads: CASSQGLAEGYEQFF. DNA of the CDR3: TGTGCCAGCAGCCAGGGACTAGCGGAGGGGTATGAGCAGTTCTTC.

This chain joins TRBV2 and TRBJ2-1; D perhaps matches TRBD2 (5 bases). V lost 3 bases and J lost 0, with 9 bases in between. The CDR3 runs 15 residues. The germline V gene encodes CDR1 SNHLY and CDR2 FYNNEI. The chain's CDR3 is CASSDERHSYNEQFF. CDR3 sequence (DNA): TGTGCCAGCAGTGACGAGCGGCACTCCTACAATGAGCAGTTCTTC.

In its sample, this clonotype was seen a few times. This chain uses TRBV7-8 with TRBJ2-2, with D perhaps matching TRBD1 or TRBD2 (5 bases each). Germline V lookup: CDR1 SGHVS, CDR2 FQNEAQ. This CDR3 comprises 15 residues. The V gene lost 3 bases and the J gene lost 1 base, with 9 bases spanning the gap. The CDR3 sequence is CASSFRDLNTGELFF. In DNA form, the CDR3 reads TGTGCCAGCAGCTTCCGGGACCTGAACACCGGGGAGCTGTTTTTT.

This chain links TRBV28 with TRBJ1-5, with TRBD1 identical over 12 bases. V lost 3 bases to trimming and J lost 7 bases; unmatched junction nucleotides: 4. The V gene's germline CDR1 is MDHEN and CDR2 SYDVKM. This CDR3 is built from 15 residues. The CDR3 DNA reads as TGTGCCAGCAGTTTGGGACAGGGGGCTTGGCAGCCCCAGCATTTT. Translating gives CASSLGQGAWQPQHF.